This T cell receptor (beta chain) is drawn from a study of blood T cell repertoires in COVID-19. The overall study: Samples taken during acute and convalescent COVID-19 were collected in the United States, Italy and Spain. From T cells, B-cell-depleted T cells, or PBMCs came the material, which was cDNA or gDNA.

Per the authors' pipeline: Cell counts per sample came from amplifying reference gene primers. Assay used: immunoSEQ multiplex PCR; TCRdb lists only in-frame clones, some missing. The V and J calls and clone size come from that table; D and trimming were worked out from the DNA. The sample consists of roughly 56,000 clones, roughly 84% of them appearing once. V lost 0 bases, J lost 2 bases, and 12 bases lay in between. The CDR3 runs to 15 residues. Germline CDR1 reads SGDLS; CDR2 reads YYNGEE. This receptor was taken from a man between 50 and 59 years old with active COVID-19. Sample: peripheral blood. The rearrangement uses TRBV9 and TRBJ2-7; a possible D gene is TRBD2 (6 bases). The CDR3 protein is CASSVAASVAYEQYF. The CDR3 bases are TGTGCCAGCAGCGTAGCGGCTAGCGTCGCCTACGAGCAGTACTTC.